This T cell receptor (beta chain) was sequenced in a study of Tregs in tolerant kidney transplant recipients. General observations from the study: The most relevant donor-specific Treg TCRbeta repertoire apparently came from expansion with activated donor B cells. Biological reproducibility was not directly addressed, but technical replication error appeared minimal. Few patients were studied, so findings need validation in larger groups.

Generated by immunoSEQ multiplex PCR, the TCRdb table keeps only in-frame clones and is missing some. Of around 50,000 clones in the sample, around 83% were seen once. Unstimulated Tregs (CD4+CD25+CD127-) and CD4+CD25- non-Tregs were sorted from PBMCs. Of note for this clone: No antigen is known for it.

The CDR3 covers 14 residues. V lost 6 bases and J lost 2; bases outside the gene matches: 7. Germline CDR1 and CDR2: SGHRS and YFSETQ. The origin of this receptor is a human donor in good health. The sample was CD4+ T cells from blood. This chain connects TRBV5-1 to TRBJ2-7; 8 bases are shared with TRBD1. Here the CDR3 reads CASITDRVPYEQYF. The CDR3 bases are TGCGCCAGCATCACGGACAGGGTCCCCTACGAGCAGTACTTC.